This T cell receptor beta chain was found in a study of CD4 T cells in relation to SARS-CoV-2 and coronaviruses. Study information: ViraFEST: roughly ten-day antigen culture of PBMCs, then TCR beta CDR3 sequencing.

TCRdb's table, derived via immunoSEQ multiplex PCR, lists solely in-frame clones and lacks some. The profile shows 11,000 or so clones, about 78% of them singletons. Overall study results and limits: Crossreactive clones expanded significantly less to SARS-CoV-2 than monoreactive clones. No donor gave both pre-pandemic and post-infection samples.

The unexposed donors gave CD4+ T cells in about 2010-2019, prior to COVID-19. CD4+ T cells were isolated from the cells after 10 days of culture. Testing used SARS-CoV-2 S/N and four cold-coronavirus spikes on unexposed-donor CD4+ T cells, cells permitting. Turning to this clone: Its antigen is not identified.

The ends were cut back, 4 bases at V and 4 bases at J, with 16 bases in the middle. The CDR3 runs 15 residues. Germline CDR1 and CDR2: SGHNT and YYREEE (reference sequence). The sequenced sample was CD4+ T cells from PBMCs, cultured in vitro. This clonotype originated in a human donor in good health. This sequence joins TRBV5-4 and TRBJ2-3; D call uncertain. CDR3 nucleotides: TGTGCCAGCAGCCCTGCCGGTGGCGCCTCAGATACGCAGTATTTT. This sequence encodes CASSPAGGASDTQYF.